Reported below is one TCR beta chain. What it recognizes is unknown. The hyperthyroidism was newly diagnosed and had lasted under 2 months; the patients were aged 18 to 65. Patients with uncontrolled infections, other autoimmune diseases, pregnancy or lactation were excluded. The PBMCs studied were ones that came from about 10 ml fresh peripheral blood. This entry is derived from a study of T cells in Graves' hyperthyroidism and ophthalmopathy. RNA transcripts yielded amplified TCR beta CDR3 regions. Carried out on the TCR CDR3, a first-round RT-PCR used the HTBI primer set. TCRdb redid the calling of the multiplex PCR reads with MiXCR, one entry per CDR3 protein. Here the sample spans 550,000 to 650,000 distinct CDR3 sequences, 12% to 15% being singletons. Study outcomes and limitations: Ophthalmopathy cases were set apart from stable hyperthyroidism by a 13 V-J model.

CDR3 length: 15 residues. The V segment lost 9 bases and the J segment 5 bases; nucleotides outside the gene matches: 9. Per germline, CDR1 LNHDA and CDR2 SQIVND (reference sequence). This sequence was found in a woman between 40 and 55 years old with Graves' hyperthyroidism. The material sequenced was blood. The genes are TRBV19 and TRBJ2-5; 13 bases match TRBD2. The CDR3, as DNA: TGTGCCAGCCAACGGACTAGCGGGAGTGTGGAGACCCAGTACTTC. This sequence encodes CASQRTSGSVETQYF.